These 22 T cell receptor beta chains share one sample of origin, sequenced in a study of T-cell reconstitution after alpha-beta-depleted transplantation in children. The library targeted TCRbeta and was prepared with unique molecular identifiers. Each CDR3 protein is one row after TCRdb ran MiXCR on the PCR reads. The sample carries some 200,000 distinct CDR3 sequences, around 9.6% recorded once. The sample here was PBMCs from the stem cell graft donor, taken from the stem cell graft. Receptors originate from a human donor who donated a stem cell graft to a child with acute lymphoblastic leukemia.

The chain links TRBV12-3 or TRBV12-4 to TRBJ2-4; D possibly corresponds to TRBD2 (6 bases). V shed 2 bases and J shed 0 bases, with 20 bases lying between them. There are 19 residues in the CDR3. The CDR3 sequence: CASSLIGLLANLAKNIQYF. The CDR3 region has the DNA TGTGCCAGCAGTTTAATAGGACTACTAGCAAATTTAGCCAAAAACATTCAGTACTTC.

There are a few counts of this clonotype. The chain employs TRBV18 and TRBJ1-4; 7 bases map to TRBD1. The V segment lost 3 bases and the J segment 7 bases; nucleotides outside the gene matches: 8. Germline CDR1 is KGHSH and CDR2 is LQKENI. This CDR3 has 15 amino acids. CDR3 bases: TGTGCCAGCTCACCTCTGACAGGGCGGACTGAAAAACTGTTTTTT. It specifies CASSPLTGRTEKLFF.

This clonotype has a count of ten or more. This chain uses TRBV20-1 with TRBJ2-1, with 10 bases lining up with TRBD1. This CDR3 is built from 14 residues. V dropped 3 bases and J dropped 9; count of bases not matched to a gene: 8. Germline CDR1 is DFQATT and CDR2 is SNEGSKA (reference sequence). The CDR3 nucleotides are TGCAGTGCTAGTTGGCGGACAGGGGGTGGTGAGCAGTTCTTC. It specifies CSASWRTGGGEQFF.

There are many counts of this clonotype. The V gene is TRBV29-1, the J gene TRBJ1-1; D remains ambiguous. Germline V gives CDR1 SQVTM, CDR2 ANQGSEA. The CDR3 has 13 amino acids. Trimming stripped 0 bases from V and 0 bases from J, with 5 bases between. CDR3 bases: TGCAGCGTTGAAGATCCGCTGAACACTGAAGCTTTCTTT. Protein: CSVEDPLNTEAFF.

A single count supports this clonotype. This may be a read error, as it is one base from a much larger clone. V gene TRBV6-2 or TRBV6-3 combines with J gene TRBJ2-7; D not certain. The CDR3 totals 16 residues. CDR1 is MNHEY and CDR2 is SVGEGT in the germline V gene. Written as DNA, the CDR3 is TGTTCCAGCAGTTACTTGGCCGATACCCAAGCCTACGAGCAGTACTTC. It codes for CSSSYLADTQAYEQYF.

The chain has TRBV4-1 and TRBJ2-1; TRBD2 is a possible D gene (6 bases). Germline assignment: CDR1 MGHRA and CDR2 YSYEKL. The CDR3 spans 14 residues. The V end was cut by 4 bases, the J end by 8 bases, with 15 bases between. For the CDR3, the DNA is TGCGCCAGCAGCCCCACGGAGGGGTCGGATGAGCAGTTCTTC. Amino acids: CASSPTEGSDEQFF.

This clonotype has a handful of counts. V is TRBV10-3 and J is TRBJ1-2; perhaps TRBD1 as D (6 bases). Germline V gene lookup returns CDR1 ENHRY and CDR2 SYGVKD. The CDR3 loop spans 14 amino acids. V gave up 9 bases and J gave up 4 bases, with 18 bases separating them. This CDR3 is CAITTGLQGYGYTF. CDR3 nucleotides: TGTGCCATTACAACAGGGCTGCAAGGCTATGGCTACACCTTC.

The genes are TRBV20-1 and TRBJ2-1; TRBD2 agrees at 9 bases. Trimming cost V 6 bases and J 0 bases; bases outside gene matches: 6. The germline gives CDR1 DFQATT, CDR2 SNEGSKA (reference sequence). This CDR3 spans 15 amino acids. CDR3 region: CSAKSSGSSYNEQFF. CDR3 coding DNA: TGCAGTGCCAAGAGTAGCGGGAGCTCCTACAATGAGCAGTTCTTC.

V is TRBV6-5 and J is TRBJ1-1; D is perhaps TRBD1 (5 bases). The CDR3 is 14 residues long. CDR1 MNHEY and CDR2 SVGAGI come from the germline V gene. With 7 bases removed from V and 0 bases from J, the gap between germline ends came to 12 bases. CDR3 DNA: TGTGCCAGCACTTGGGGGACTATGAACACTGAAGCTTTCTTT. Translation: CASTWGTMNTEAFF.

The table lists this clonotype with a few counts. This chain joins TRBV29-1 and TRBJ2-1, with a possible D match to TRBD2 (6 bases). This CDR3 has 12 residues. Trimming took off 6 bases at V and 8 bases at J, with 14 bases between the two ends. Germline loops: CDR1 SQVTM, CDR2 ANQGSEA. The CDR3 region has the DNA TGCAGCGTCCGGGGGTTCCGGGATGAGCAGTTCTTC. Protein product: CSVRGFRDEQFF.

In this sample, this clonotype turned up many times. The chain combines TRBV15 with TRBJ2-7; 10 bases are a match to TRBD1. V lost 5 bases and J lost 5; bases outside the gene matches: 9. The CDR3 consists of 15 residues. Per germline, CDR1 LNHNV and CDR2 YYDKDF (reference sequence). The CDR3 sequence is CATSGRDRGTHEQYF. The CDR3 region has the DNA TGTGCCACCAGCGGAAGGGACAGGGGTACCCACGAGCAGTACTTC.

This clonotype was counted ten times or more. The chain links TRBV5-1 to TRBJ2-2; D unresolved. The CDR3 spans 15 residues. The germline V gene encodes CDR1 SGHRS and CDR2 YFSETQ. The V end lost 7 bases, the J end lost 0 bases, and 13 bases lay between the germline ends. The DNA of the CDR3 is TGCGCCAGCGGCCTAGGGATCCCGAACACCGGGGAGCTGTTTTTT. Its protein is CASGLGIPNTGELFF.

This clonotype was detected many times. The chain is built from TRBV27 and TRBJ1-1; D might be TRBD1 (6 bases). Germline V gene data show CDR1 as MNHEY and CDR2 as SMNVEV (reference sequence). V was clipped by 6 bases and J by 1 base, with 9 bases between them. The CDR3 has 13 amino acids. CDR3 in amino acids: CASRNRENTEAFF. In DNA, the CDR3 is TGTGCCAGCAGGAACAGGGAGAACACTGAAGCTTTCTTT.

V and J are TRBV6-2 or TRBV6-3 and TRBJ2-5; 10 positions match TRBD2. This CDR3 has 15 residues. Germline values: CDR1 MNHEY, CDR2 SVGEGT. Germline trimming cut 7 bases from V and 1 base from J; bases unmatched to any gene: 6. CDR3 in DNA: TGTGCCAGCACCCGGACTAGCGGACCCCAAGAGACCCAGTACTTC. Translation gives CASTRTSGPQETQYF.

At least ten counts were recorded for this clonotype. V is TRBV7-9 and J is TRBJ1-1; a weak D match, TRBD1 (6 bases). This CDR3 has 17 residues. Germline V CDR1 and CDR2: SEHNR, FQNEAQ (reference sequence). Trimming took off 5 bases at V and 6 bases at J, with 25 bases between the two ends. The CDR3 DNA reads TGTGCCAGCAGCCTCCCCCGCGCGGGGGCTGGACGTGCTGAAGCTTTCTTT. It translates to CASSLPRAGAGRAEAFF.

In this sample, this clonotype turned up many times. The V call is TRBV29-1, the J call TRBJ1-4; D is ambiguous. Germline values: CDR1 SQVTM, CDR2 ANQGSEA. Trimming removed 6 bases at V and 7 bases at J, with 18 bases between. CDR3 size: 14 residues. The CDR3: CSVDLLDCGEKLFF. The CDR3, as DNA: TGCAGCGTCGACCTACTAGACTGCGGTGAAAAACTGTTTTTT.

The V gene is TRBV25-1, the J gene TRBJ1-1; tentatively, D is TRBD1 (6 bases). V lost 4 bases to trimming and J lost 4 bases, with 16 bases between them. Per germline, CDR1 MGHDK and CDR2 SYGVNS. The CDR3 has 15 residues. CDR3 DNA: TGTGCCAGCAGTGCCATTGCGGGGGCGGGCACTGAAGCTTTCTTT. Translation gives CASSAIAGAGTEAFF.

The V call is TRBV11-1, the J call TRBJ2-6; D possibly corresponds to TRBD1 (6 bases). V was cut by 0 bases and J by 0 bases, with 12 bases left in between. The CDR3 contains 18 residues. Germline lookup yields CDR1 SGHAT and CDR2 FQDESV (reference sequence). CDR3 sequence (DNA): TGTGCCAGCAGCTTAGCCAGGGGTGCGAGCTCTGGGGCCAACGTCCTGACTTTC. Its translation is CASSLARGASSGANVLTF. The full variable domain, its missing parts supplied by reference TRBV11-1 and TRBJ2-6, is EAEVAQSPRYKITEKSQAVAFWCDPISGHATLYWYRQILGQGPELLVQFQDESVVDDSQLPKDRFSAERLKGVDSTLKIQPAELGDSAMYLCASSLARGASSGANVLTFGAGSRLTVL.

This clonotype was seen ten or more times. The chain carries TRBV20-1 and TRBJ2-7, with D perhaps TRBD1 (6 bases). Trimming took off 1 base at V and 7 bases at J, with 17 bases between the two ends. The CDR3 runs to 14 residues. Germline loops: CDR1 DFQATT, CDR2 SNEGSKA (reference sequence). CDR3 sequence reads: CSARGQQGLQEQYF. CDR3 DNA sequence: TGCAGTGCTAGAGGCCAGCAGGGGCTGCAGGAGCAGTACTTC.

This clonotype has at least ten counts. This chain joins TRBV7-8 and TRBJ1-2; D remains unclear. This CDR3 spans 12 amino acids. Germline loops: CDR1 SGHVS, CDR2 FQNEAQ. V gave up 1 base and J gave up 2 bases, with 2 bases separating them. For the CDR3, the DNA is TGTGCCAGCAGCTTAGAGAACTATGGCTACACCTTC. It specifies CASSLENYGYTF.

V gene TRBV6-5 combines with J gene TRBJ1-5; D is possibly TRBD1 (5 bases). Germline V gene lookup returns CDR1 MNHEY and CDR2 SVGAGI. V lost 2 bases and J 0 bases, leaving 14 bases between the germline ends. This CDR3 is 17 amino acids long. The CDR3 loop is CASSYAGGRYSNQPQHF. The CDR3 coding sequence is TGTGCCAGCAGTTACGCCGGGGGGAGGTATAGCAATCAGCCCCAGCATTTT.

The chain combines TRBV5-1 with TRBJ1-3, with a tentative D call TRBD1 (6 bases). With 4 bases removed from V and 0 bases from J, the gap between germline ends came to 14 bases. The CDR3 loop spans 16 amino acids. Germline CDR1 SGHRS, CDR2 YFSETQ. CDR3 DNA sequence: TGCGCCAGCAGCCTTACCGGGACAAACTCTGGAAACACCATATATTTT. Its protein is CASSLTGTNSGNTIYF. Together with reference TRBV5-1 and TRBJ1-3, the CDR3 gives the full variable domain: KAGVTQTPRYLIKTRGQQVTLSCSPISGHRSVSWYQQTPGQGLQFLFEYFSETQRNKGNFPGRFSGRQFSNSRSEMNVSTLELGDSALYLCASSLTGTNSGNTIYFGEGSWLTVV.